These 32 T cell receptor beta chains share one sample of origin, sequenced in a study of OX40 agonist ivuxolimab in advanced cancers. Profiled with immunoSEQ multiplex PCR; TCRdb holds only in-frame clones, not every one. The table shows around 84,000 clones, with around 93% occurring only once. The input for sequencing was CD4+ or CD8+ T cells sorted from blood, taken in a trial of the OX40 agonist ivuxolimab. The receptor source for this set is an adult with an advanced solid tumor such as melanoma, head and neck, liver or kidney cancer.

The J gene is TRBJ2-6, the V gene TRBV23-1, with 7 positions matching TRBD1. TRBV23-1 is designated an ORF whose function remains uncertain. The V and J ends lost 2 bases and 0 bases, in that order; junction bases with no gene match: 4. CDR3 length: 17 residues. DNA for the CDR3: TGCGCCAGCAGTCAACCCGACAGGGCCTCTGGGGCCAACGTCCTGACTTTC. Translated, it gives CASSQPDRASGANVLTF.

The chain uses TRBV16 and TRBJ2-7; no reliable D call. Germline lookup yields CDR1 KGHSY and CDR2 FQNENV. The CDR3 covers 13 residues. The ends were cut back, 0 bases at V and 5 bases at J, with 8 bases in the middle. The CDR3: CASSQSGWNEQYF. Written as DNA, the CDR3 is TGTGCCAGCAGCCAATCGGGATGGAACGAGCAGTACTTC.

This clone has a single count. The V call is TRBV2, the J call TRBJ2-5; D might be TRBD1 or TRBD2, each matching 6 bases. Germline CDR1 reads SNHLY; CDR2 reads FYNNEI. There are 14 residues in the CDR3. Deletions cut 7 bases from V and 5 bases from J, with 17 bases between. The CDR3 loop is CASTEQGAGETQYF. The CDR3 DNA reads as TGTGCCAGCACCGAACAGGGCGCGGGGGAGACCCAGTACTTC.

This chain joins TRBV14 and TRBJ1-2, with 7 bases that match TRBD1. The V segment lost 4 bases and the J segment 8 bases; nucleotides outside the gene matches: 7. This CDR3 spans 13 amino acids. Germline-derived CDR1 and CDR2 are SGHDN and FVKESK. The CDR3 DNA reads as TGTGCCAGCAGCCCTAGACAGGGTACCGGCTACACCTTC. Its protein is CASSPRQGTGYTF.

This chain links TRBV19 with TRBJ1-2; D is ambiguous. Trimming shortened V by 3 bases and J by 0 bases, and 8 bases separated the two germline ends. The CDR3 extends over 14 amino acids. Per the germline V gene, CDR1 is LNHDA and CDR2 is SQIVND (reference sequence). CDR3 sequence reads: CASSIQGTNYGYTF. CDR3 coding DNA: TGTGCCAGTAGTATTCAAGGGACTAACTATGGCTACACCTTC.

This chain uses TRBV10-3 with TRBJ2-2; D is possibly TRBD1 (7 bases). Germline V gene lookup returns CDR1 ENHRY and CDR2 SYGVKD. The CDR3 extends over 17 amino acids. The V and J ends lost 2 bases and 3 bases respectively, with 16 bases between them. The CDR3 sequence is CAISETAGTVHTGELFF. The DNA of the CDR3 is TGTGCCATCAGTGAGACGGCGGGGACAGTACACACCGGGGAGCTGTTTTTT.

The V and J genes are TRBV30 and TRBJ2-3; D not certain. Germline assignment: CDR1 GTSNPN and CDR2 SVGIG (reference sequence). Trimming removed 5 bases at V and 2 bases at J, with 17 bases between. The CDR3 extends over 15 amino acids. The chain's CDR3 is CAWRRGRRITDTQYF. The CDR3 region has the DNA TGTGCCTGGCGGCGTGGGCGGAGAATCACAGATACGCAGTATTTT.

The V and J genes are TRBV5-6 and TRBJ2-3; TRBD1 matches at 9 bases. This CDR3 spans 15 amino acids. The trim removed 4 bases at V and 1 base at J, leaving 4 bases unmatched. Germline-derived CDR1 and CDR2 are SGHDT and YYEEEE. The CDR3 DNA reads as TGTGCCAGCAGCCCACAGGGGGCTGGCACAGATACGCAGTATTTT. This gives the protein CASSPQGAGTDTQYF. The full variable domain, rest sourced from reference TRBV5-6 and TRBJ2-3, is DAGVTQSPTHLIKTRGQQVTLRCSPKSGHDTVSWYQQALGQGPQFIFQYYEEEERQRGNFPDRFSGHQFPNYSSELNVNALLLGDSALYLCASSPQGAGTDTQYFGPGTRLTVL.

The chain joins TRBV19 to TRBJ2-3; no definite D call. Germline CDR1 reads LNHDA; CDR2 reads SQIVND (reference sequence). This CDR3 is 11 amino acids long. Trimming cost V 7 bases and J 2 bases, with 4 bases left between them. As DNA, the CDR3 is TGTGCCAGTATCTCCACAGATACGCAGTATTTT. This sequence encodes CASISTDTQYF. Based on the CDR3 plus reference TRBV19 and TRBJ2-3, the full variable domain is DGGITQSPKYLFRKEGQNVTLSCEQNLNHDAMYWYRQDPGQGLRLIYYSQIVNDFQKGDIAEGYSVSREKKESFPLTVTSAQKNPTAFYLCASISTDTQYFGPGTRLTVL.

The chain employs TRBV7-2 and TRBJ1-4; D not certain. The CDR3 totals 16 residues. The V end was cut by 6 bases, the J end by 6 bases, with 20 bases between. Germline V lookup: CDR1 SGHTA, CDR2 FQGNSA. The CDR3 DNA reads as TGTGCCAGCAGTCCCCATACACCATCCGGGGATGAAAAACTGTTTTTT. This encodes CASSPHTPSGDEKLFF.

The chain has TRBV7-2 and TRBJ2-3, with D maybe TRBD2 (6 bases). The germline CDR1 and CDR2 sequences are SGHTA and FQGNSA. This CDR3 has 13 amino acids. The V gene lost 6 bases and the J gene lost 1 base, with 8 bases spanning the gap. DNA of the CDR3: TGTGCCAGCAGTCCTAGCGGCACAGATACGCAGTATTTT. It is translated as CASSPSGTDTQYF. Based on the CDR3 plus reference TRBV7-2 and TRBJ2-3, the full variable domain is GAGVSQSPSNKVTEKGKDVELRCDPISGHTALYWYRQSLGQGLEFLIYFQGNSAPDKSGLPSDRFSAERTGGSVSTLTIQRTQQEDSAVYLCASSPSGTDTQYFGPGTRLTVL.

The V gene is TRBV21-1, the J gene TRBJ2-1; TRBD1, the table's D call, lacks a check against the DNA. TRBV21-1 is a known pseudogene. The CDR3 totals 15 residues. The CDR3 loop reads CASSTGQGQYNEQFF. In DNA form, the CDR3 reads TGTGCCAGCAGCACGGGACAGGGACAATACAATGAGCAGTTCTTC.

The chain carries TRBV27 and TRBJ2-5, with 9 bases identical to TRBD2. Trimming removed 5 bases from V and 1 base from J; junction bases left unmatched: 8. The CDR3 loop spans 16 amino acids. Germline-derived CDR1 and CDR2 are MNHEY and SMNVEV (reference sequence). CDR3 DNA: TGTGCCAGCAGTCGAAGACTAGCGGACTCCCAAGAGACCCAGTACTTC. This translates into CASSRRLADSQETQYF.

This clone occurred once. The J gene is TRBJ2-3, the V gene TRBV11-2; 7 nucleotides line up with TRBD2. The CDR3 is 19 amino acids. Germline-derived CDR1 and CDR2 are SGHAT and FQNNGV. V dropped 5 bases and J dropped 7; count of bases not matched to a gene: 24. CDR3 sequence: CASSKRAGLGAGEGNTQYF. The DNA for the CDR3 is TGTGCCAGCAGCAAAAGGGCAGGATTAGGGGCGGGAGAGGGAAATACGCAGTATTTT.

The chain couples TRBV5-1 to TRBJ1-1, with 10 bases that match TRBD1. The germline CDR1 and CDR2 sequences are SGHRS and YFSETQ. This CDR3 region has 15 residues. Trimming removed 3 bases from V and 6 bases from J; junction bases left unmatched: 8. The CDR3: CASSWRQGAEAEAFF. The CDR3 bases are TGCGCCAGCAGCTGGCGACAGGGGGCGGAGGCTGAAGCTTTCTTT.

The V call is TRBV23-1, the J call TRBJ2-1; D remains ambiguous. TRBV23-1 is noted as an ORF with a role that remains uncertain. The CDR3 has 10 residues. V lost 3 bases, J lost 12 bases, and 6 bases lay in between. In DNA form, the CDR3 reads TGCGCCAGCAGTCACGGCGGGCAGTTCTTC. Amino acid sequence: CASSHGGQFF.

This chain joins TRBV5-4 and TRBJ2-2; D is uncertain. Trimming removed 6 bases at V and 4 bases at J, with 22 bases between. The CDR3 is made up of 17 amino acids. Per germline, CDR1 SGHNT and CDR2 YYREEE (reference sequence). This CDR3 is CASTTNRQPRSTGELFF. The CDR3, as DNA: TGTGCCAGCACCACAAATAGGCAGCCTCGGAGCACCGGGGAGCTGTTTTTT.

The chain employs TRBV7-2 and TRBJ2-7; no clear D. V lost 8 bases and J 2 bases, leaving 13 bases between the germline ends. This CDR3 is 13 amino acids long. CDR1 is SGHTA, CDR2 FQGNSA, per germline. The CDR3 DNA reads TGTGCCAGCGCCGGCGAAGCCGCCTACGAGCAGTACTTC. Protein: CASAGEAAYEQYF.

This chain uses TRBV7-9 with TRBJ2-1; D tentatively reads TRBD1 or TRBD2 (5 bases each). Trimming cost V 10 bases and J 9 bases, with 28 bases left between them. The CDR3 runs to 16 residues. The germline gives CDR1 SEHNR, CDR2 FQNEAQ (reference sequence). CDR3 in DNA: TGTGCCATCCACCCCCCCCGGGACCGAGGGGAAGGTGAGCAGTTCTTC. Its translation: CAIHPPRDRGEGEQFF.

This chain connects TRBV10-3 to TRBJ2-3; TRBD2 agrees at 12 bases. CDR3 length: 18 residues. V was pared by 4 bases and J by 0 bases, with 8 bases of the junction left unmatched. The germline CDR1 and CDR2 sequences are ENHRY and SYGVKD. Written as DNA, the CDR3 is TGTGCCATCAGTGGGACTAGCGGGGCCCGGGGGAGCACAGATACGCAGTATTTT. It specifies CAISGTSGARGSTDTQYF.

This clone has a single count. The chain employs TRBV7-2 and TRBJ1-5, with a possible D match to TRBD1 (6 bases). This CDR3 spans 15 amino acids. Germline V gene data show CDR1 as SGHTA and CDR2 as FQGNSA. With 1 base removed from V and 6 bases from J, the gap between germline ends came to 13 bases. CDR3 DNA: TGTGCCAGCAGCTTAGAGGCAGGGGTTGGTCAGCCCCAGCATTTT. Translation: CASSLEAGVGQPQHF.

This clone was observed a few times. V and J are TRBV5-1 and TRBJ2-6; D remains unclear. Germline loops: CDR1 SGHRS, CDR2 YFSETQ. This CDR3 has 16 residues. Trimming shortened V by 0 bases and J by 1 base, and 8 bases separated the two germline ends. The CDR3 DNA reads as TGCGCCAGCAGCTTGGAGGGTCAGTCTGGGGCCAACGTCCTGACTTTC. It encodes CASSLEGQSGANVLTF. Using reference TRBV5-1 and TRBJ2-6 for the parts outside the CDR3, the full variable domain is KAGVTQTPRYLIKTRGQQVTLSCSPISGHRSVSWYQQTPGQGLQFLFEYFSETQRNKGNFPGRFSGRQFSNSRSEMNVSTLELGDSALYLCASSLEGQSGANVLTFGAGSRLTVL.

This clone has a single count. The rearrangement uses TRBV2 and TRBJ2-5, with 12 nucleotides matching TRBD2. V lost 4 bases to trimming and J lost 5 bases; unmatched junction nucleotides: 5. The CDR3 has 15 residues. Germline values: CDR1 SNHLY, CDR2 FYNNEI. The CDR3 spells CASSGTSGAYETQYF. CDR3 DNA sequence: TGTGCCAGCAGTGGGACTAGCGGGGCCTACGAGACCCAGTACTTC.

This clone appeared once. The CDR3 nucleotides are TGTGCCAGCAGTTCACCGGGTCCGACAGGACCCCAGTACTTC. This translates into CASSSPGPTGPQYF. The V call is TRBV28, the J call TRBJ2-5; tentative D call: TRBD1 (6 bases). With 4 bases removed from V and 9 bases from J, the gap between germline ends came to 18 bases. This CDR3 has 14 residues. Germline loops: CDR1 MDHEN, CDR2 SYDVKM. Full variable domain (missing parts from reference TRBV28 and TRBJ2-5): DVKVTQSSRYLVKRTGEKVFLECVQDMDHENMFWYRQDPGLGLRLIYFSYDVKMKEKGDIPEGYSVSREKKERFSLILESASTNQTSMYLCASSSPGPTGPQYFGPGTRLLVL.

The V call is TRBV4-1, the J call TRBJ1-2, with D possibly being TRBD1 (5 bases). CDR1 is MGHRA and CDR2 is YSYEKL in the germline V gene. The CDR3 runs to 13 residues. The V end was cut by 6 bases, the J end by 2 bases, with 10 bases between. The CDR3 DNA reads TGCGCCAGCAGAGGGACCGGGAACTATGGCTACACCTTC. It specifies CASRGTGNYGYTF.

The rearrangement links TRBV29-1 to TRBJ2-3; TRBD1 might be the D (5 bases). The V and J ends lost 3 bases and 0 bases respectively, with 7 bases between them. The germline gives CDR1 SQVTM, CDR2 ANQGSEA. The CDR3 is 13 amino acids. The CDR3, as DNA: TGCAGCGTTGACAGGGAAAGCACAGATACGCAGTATTTT. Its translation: CSVDRESTDTQYF.

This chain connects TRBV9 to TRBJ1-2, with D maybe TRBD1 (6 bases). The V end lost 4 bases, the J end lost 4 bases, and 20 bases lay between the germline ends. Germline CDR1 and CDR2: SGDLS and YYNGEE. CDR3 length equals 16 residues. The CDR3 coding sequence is TGTGCCAGCAGCCCCCCACATCAGGGGAACATCTATGGCTACACCTTC. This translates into CASSPPHQGNIYGYTF. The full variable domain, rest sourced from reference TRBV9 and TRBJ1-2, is DSGVTQTPKHLITATGQRVTLRCSPRSGDLSVYWYQQSLDQGLQFLIQYYNGEERAKGNILERFSAQQFPDLHSELNLSSLELGDSALYFCASSPPHQGNIYGYTFGSGTRLTVV.

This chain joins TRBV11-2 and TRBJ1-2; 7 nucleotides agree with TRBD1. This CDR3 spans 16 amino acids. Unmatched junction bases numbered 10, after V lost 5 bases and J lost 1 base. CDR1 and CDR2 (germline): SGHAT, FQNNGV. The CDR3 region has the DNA TGTGCCAGCAGCCCGTTGACAGGGACCGTTAACTATGGCTACACCTTC. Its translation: CASSPLTGTVNYGYTF. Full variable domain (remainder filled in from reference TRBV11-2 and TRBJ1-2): EAGVAQSPRYKIIEKRQSVAFWCNPISGHATLYWYQQILGQGPKLLIQFQNNGVVDDSQLPKDRFSAERLKGVDSTLKIQPAKLEDSAVYLCASSPLTGTVNYGYTFGSGTRLTVV.

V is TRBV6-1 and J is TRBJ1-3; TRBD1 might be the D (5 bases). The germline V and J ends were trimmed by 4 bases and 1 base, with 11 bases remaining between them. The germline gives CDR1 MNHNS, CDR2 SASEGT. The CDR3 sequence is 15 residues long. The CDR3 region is CASSAGTGSGNTIYF. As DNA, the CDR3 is TGTGCCAGCAGTGCCGGGACTGGTTCTGGAAACACCATATATTTT.

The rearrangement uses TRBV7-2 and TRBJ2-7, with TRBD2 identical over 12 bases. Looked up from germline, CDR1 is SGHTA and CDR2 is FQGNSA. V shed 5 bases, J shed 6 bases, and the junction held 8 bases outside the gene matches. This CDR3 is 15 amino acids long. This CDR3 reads CASSTPGLAGSEQYF. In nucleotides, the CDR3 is TGTGCCAGCAGCACCCCCGGACTAGCGGGGTCCGAGCAGTACTTC.

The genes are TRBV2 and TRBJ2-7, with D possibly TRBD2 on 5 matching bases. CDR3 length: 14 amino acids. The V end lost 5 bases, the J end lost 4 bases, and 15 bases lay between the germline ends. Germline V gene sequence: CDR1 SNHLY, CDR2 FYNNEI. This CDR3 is CASSLDSEVYEQYF. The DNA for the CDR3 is TGTGCCAGCAGTCTGGACTCGGAGGTGTACGAGCAGTACTTC. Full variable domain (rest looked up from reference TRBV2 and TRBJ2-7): EPEVTQTPSHQVTQMGQEVILRCVPISNHLYFYWYRQILGQKVEFLVSFYNNEISEKSEIFDDQFSVERPDGSNFTLKIRSTKLEDSAMYFCASSLDSEVYEQYFGPGTRLTVT.

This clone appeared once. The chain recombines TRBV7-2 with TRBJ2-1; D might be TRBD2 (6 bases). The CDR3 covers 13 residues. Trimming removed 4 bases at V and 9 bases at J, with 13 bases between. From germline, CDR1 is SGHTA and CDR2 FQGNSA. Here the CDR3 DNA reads TGTGCCAGCAGCTCCGCGGGATTCGGTGAGCAGTTCTTC. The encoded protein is CASSSAGFGEQFF.